These T cell receptor beta chains were read from a single sample in a study of naive and memory T cell subsets. Each CDR3 protein is one row after TCRdb ran MiXCR on the UMI-ligation and nested PCR reads. The data show about 35,000 distinct CDR3 sequences, 10% to 15% seen once. Material: effector memory CD4+ T cells from blood. These receptors were obtained from a human donor in good health. CDR3s include the opening cysteine and the closing phenylalanine or tryptophan. D genes are given only for firm matches. For some rows the clone size is stated as once, few or many, or as a class when expanded; others skip it.

v_gene,d_gene,j_gene,abundance,CDR3aa,CDR3nt
TRBV6-2/TRBV6-3,TRBD2,TRBJ2-1,NA,CASTLGTSDFNEQFF,TGTGCCAGCACCCTAGGGACTAGCGATTTTAATGAGCAGTTCTTC
TRBV18,NA,TRBJ2-7,many,CASSPQPGIYEQYF,TGTGCCAGCTCACCACAGCCGGGGATTTACGAGCAGTACTTC
TRBV28,TRBD2,TRBJ2-1,NA,CASSLASSGINEQFF,TGTGCCAGCAGTTTAGCCTCTAGCGGGATCAATGAGCAGTTCTTC
TRBV29-1,NA,TRBJ2-1,NA,CSVEDAGSEQFF,TGCAGCGTTGAAGATGCGGGGAGTGAGCAGTTCTTC
TRBV4-2,NA,TRBJ2-7,NA,CASSQDPVETYEQYF,TGTGCCAGCAGCCAAGACCCGGTAGAGACCTACGAGCAGTACTTC
TRBV21-1,NA,TRBJ2-1,NA,CASSKLGAGLGRELCNEQFF,TGTGCCAGCAGCAAACTTGGGGCCGGGTTGGGGCGGGAGCTTTGTAATGAGCAGTTCTTC
TRBV5-1,TRBD2,TRBJ2-1,many,CASSEDGLAGTEQFF,TGCGCCAGCAGCGAAGACGGACTAGCGGGAACTGAGCAGTTCTTC
TRBV19,NA,TRBJ2-7,few,CASTSLFRPYEQYF,TGTGCCAGTACCTCGCTGTTCCGACCCTACGAGCAGTACTTC
TRBV28,NA,TRBJ2-7,many,CASSRLSLLVGDLGEQYF,TGTGCCAGCAGTCGCCTCTCACTTCTAGTGGGTGACCTCGGCGAGCAGTACTTC
TRBV28,NA,TRBJ1-2,NA,CASRSLHTGNYGYTF,TGTGCCAGCAGGAGCCTCCACACAGGGAACTATGGCTACACCTTC
TRBV10-2,NA,TRBJ2-4,many,CASSEDGGRAKNIQYF,TGCGCCAGCAGTGAGGACGGGGGAAGAGCCAAAAACATTCAGTACTTC
TRBV7-2,TRBD2,TRBJ2-1,NA,CASSWAGAVYNEQFF,TGTGCCAGCAGCTGGGCGGGAGCGGTCTACAATGAGCAGTTCTTC
TRBV6-5,TRBD2,TRBJ2-1,few,CASSASGLAGGGLYEQFF,TGTGCCAGCAGTGCGAGCGGACTAGCGGGAGGGGGACTTTATGAGCAGTTCTTC
TRBV10-2,NA,TRBJ2-7,few,CASSERPSEQYF,TGCGCCAGCAGTGAGAGACCGAGCGAGCAGTACTTC
TRBV6-5,NA,TRBJ1-1,NA,CASSSEGRIEAFF,TGTGCCAGCAGTTCAGAGGGACGGATTGAAGCTTTCTTT
TRBV29-1,NA,TRBJ2-7,medium-sized,CSVEVGIEQYF,TGCAGCGTTGAGGTCGGGATCGAGCAGTACTTC
TRBV18,NA,TRBJ2-1,medium-sized,CASSPLPTGHSYNEQFF,TGTGCCAGCTCACCACTCCCTACAGGACACTCCTACAATGAGCAGTTCTTC
TRBV6-2/TRBV6-3,TRBD2,TRBJ2-7,NA,CASSYSTSGAYEQYF,TGTGCCAGCAGTTACTCGACTAGCGGGGCCTACGAGCAGTACTTC
TRBV20-1,NA,TRBJ2-5,many,CSARDATGGETQYF,TGCAGTGCTAGAGATGCGACAGGAGGAGAGACCCAGTACTTC
TRBV5-1,NA,TRBJ1-2,few,CASSLGQGSTITTF,TGCGCCAGCAGCTTGGGTCAGGGGTCCACTATAACCACCTTC
TRBV2,NA,TRBJ2-3,few,CASSQSAFTDTQYF,TGTGCCAGCAGCCAATCGGCTTTTACAGATACGCAGTATTTT
TRBV13,TRBD1,TRBJ2-3,few,CASSLWTGGKDTQYF,TGTGCCAGCAGCCTCTGGACAGGGGGAAAAGATACGCAGTATTTT
TRBV24-1,NA,TRBJ2-1,many,CATSPDWGPEQFF,TGTGCCACCAGTCCAGACTGGGGGCCTGAGCAGTTCTTC
TRBV7-9,TRBD1,TRBJ1-1,NA,CASSSTGVDTEAFF,TGTGCCAGCAGCTCGACAGGGGTCGACACTGAAGCTTTCTTT
TRBV20-1,NA,TRBJ1-2,NA,CSARLGIGTNYGYTF,TGCAGTGCTAGACTAGGTATAGGGACTAACTATGGCTACACCTTC
TRBV7-8,TRBD2,TRBJ2-2,NA,CASSISGRANTASELFF,TGTGCCAGCAGCATTAGCGGGAGGGCAAATACTGCGTCGGAGCTGTTTTTT
TRBV15,NA,TRBJ1-1,few,CATSRETGSNTEAFF,TGTGCCACCAGCAGAGAAACAGGATCGAACACTGAAGCTTTCTTT
TRBV6-6,NA,TRBJ1-4,few,CASSSPSDRARGNEKLFF,TGTGCCAGCAGTTCCCCATCCGACAGAGCTAGGGGTAATGAAAAACTGTTTTTT
TRBV27,TRBD1,TRBJ2-6,NA,CASRPTGGAPGANVLTF,TGTGCCAGCAGGCCGACAGGGGGCGCCCCTGGGGCCAACGTCCTGACTTTC
TRBV20-1,NA,TRBJ1-1,NA,CSARGGPNTEAFF,TGCAGTGCTAGAGGAGGACCGAACACTGAAGCTTTCTTT
TRBV29-1,NA,TRBJ2-4,many,CSASSIALGNIQYF,TGCAGCGCCTCCTCCATAGCCCTCGGAAACATTCAGTACTTC
TRBV7-3,NA,TRBJ2-2,NA,CASSLKSGVGANTGELFF,TGTGCCAGCAGCTTAAAAAGTGGGGTAGGGGCGAACACCGGGGAGCTGTTTTTT